Below are 29 T cell receptor beta chains sequenced from a single sample in a study of T cell responses to AZD1222 COVID-19 vaccine. Libraries were prepared by immunoSEQ multiplex PCR; TCRdb keeps only in-frame clonotypes and omits some of them. The sample shows fewer than 150,000 clones, around 90% of them seen only once. The specimen comprised peripheral blood, sampled 28 days after the second AZD1222 dose. The source of these receptors is an adult who received the AZD1222 COVID-19 vaccine.

V is TRBV12-3 or TRBV12-4 and J is TRBJ2-7, with D maybe TRBD2 (5 bases). This CDR3 is built from 12 residues. Deletions cut 2 bases from V and 12 bases from J, with 14 bases between. This CDR3 is CASSLTTSQLYF. The CDR3 DNA reads TGTGCCAGCAGTTTAACTACTAGTCAGTTGTACTTC.

This clone is a singleton in its sample. The V call is TRBV27, the J call TRBJ2-3; perhaps TRBD1 as D (6 bases). V was cut by 5 bases and J by 8 bases, with 14 bases left in between. Germline assignment: CDR1 MNHEY and CDR2 SMNVEV (reference sequence). The CDR3 is 13 amino acids. This chain's CDR3 is CASSINQQGTQYF. In DNA form, the CDR3 reads TGTGCCAGCAGTATCAACCAACAGGGTACGCAGTATTTT.

This chain links TRBV27 with TRBJ1-5; no clear D. Germline values: CDR1 MNHEY, CDR2 SMNVEV (reference sequence). The CDR3 runs 13 residues. Trimming pared 3 bases from V and 3 bases from J, leaving 6 bases between. Here the CDR3 reads CASSLRVNQPQHF. The CDR3 region has the DNA TGTGCCAGCAGTTTGCGGGTCAATCAGCCCCAGCATTTT.

V gene TRBV7-3 combines with J gene TRBJ2-5; 8 bases match TRBD2. With 2 bases clipped from V and 3 bases from J, the junction kept 8 bases outside the gene matches. CDR1 is SGHTA, CDR2 FQGTGA, per germline. The CDR3 covers 16 residues. CDR3 in amino acids: CASSLGLAGTKETQYF. The CDR3, as DNA: TGTGCCAGCAGCTTAGGGTTAGCGGGGACCAAAGAGACCCAGTACTTC. Drawing the rest from reference TRBV7-3 and TRBJ2-5, the complete variable domain is GAGVSQTPSNKVTEKGKYVELRCDPISGHTALYWYRQSLGQGPEFLIYFQGTGAADDSGLPNDRFFAVRPEGSVSTLKIQRTERGDSAVYLCASSLGLAGTKETQYFGPGTRLLVL.

The CDR3 spells CASSLGDSHQPQHF. In DNA, the CDR3 is TGTGCCAGCAGCTTGGGGGACAGCCATCAGCCCCAGCATTTT. J is TRBJ1-5 and V is TRBV5-5; 7 nucleotides match TRBD1. The V gene's germline CDR1 is SGHKS and CDR2 YYEKEE (reference sequence). The CDR3 has 14 amino acids. V lost 0 bases, J lost 5 bases, and 2 bases stayed unmatched.

The chain joins TRBV7-9 to TRBJ1-4; D ambiguous. Germline CDR1 SEHNR, CDR2 FQNEAQ (reference sequence). V lost 4 bases, J lost 0 bases, and 18 bases lay in between. The CDR3 spans 18 residues. The chain's CDR3 is CASSSAREYLATNEKLFF. The CDR3, as DNA: TGTGCCAGCAGCTCTGCCCGGGAGTACCTTGCAACTAATGAAAAACTGTTTTTT.

The chain uses TRBV19 and TRBJ1-1, with 8 bases aligning to TRBD1. CDR3 length equals 13 residues. In germline, CDR1 is LNHDA, CDR2 SQIVND (reference sequence). The J segment lost 6 bases and the V segment lost 5 bases, leaving 5 bases of the junction unmatched. For the CDR3, the DNA is TGTGCCAGTAGTCAGGACAGGGTCGCTGAAGCTTTCTTT. Translated, it gives CASSQDRVAEAFF.

This clone came up once. The CDR3 reads CASRPPTGEVEAFF. The CDR3 DNA is TGTGCCAGCCGCCCTCCAACAGGGGAGGTTGAAGCTTTCTTT. This chain joins TRBV3-1 (or the pseudogene TRBV3-2) and TRBJ1-1, with 7 nucleotides matching TRBD1. This CDR3 comprises 14 residues. Germline assignment: CDR1 LGHDT and CDR2 YNNKEL (reference sequence). V was pared by 8 bases and J by 7 bases, with 13 bases of the junction left unmatched.

The rearrangement uses TRBV5-1 and TRBJ1-4; TRBD1 matches at 9 bases. Germline CDR1 reads SGHRS; CDR2 reads YFSETQ. The CDR3 covers 17 residues. J gave up 0 bases and V 0 bases, and 3 bases lay outside the gene matches. The CDR3 loop reads CASSLAGQGSTNEKLFF. In DNA form, the CDR3 reads TGCGCCAGCAGCTTGGCTGGACAGGGGTCAACTAATGAAAAACTGTTTTTT.

The chain uses TRBV24-1 and TRBJ1-3, with TRBD1 matching over 7 bases. CDR1 and CDR2 (germline): KGHDR, SFDVKD. The CDR3 length is 16 residues. The J segment lost 0 bases and the V segment lost 3 bases, leaving 4 bases of the junction unmatched. CDR3 nucleotides: TGTGCCACCAGTGATACCGGGACAGCCTCTGGAAACACCATATATTTT. Amino acid sequence: CATSDTGTASGNTIYF.

This clone was picked up one time. The chain is built from TRBV7-9 and TRBJ2-7, with D hard to call. The CDR3 spans 13 residues. V was shortened by 5 bases and J by 1 base, with 9 bases between the two germline ends. The V gene's germline CDR1 is SEHNR and CDR2 FQNEAQ (reference sequence). The CDR3 DNA follows: TGTGCCAGCAGCATGGACGGATCCTACGAGCAGTACTTC. This codes for CASSMDGSYEQYF.

The rearrangement uses TRBV28 and TRBJ1-2; no definite D call. CDR3 size: 13 residues. CDR1 is MDHEN, CDR2 SYDVKM, per germline. The V gene lost 6 bases and the J gene lost 4 bases, with 12 bases spanning the gap. The CDR3 coding sequence is TGTGCCAGCAGCCAACTGGTTGCCTATGGCTACACCTTC. Protein: CASSQLVAYGYTF.

This chain connects TRBV2 to TRBJ1-2, with D unclear. Looked up from germline, CDR1 is SNHLY and CDR2 is FYNNEI. This CDR3 is built from 14 residues. Trimming removed 6 bases at V and 7 bases at J, with 18 bases between. CDR3 amino acids: CASRGQNLSGGYTF. For the CDR3, the DNA is TGTGCCAGCAGGGGCCAGAACCTTTCGGGTGGCTACACCTTC. Full variable domain (rest looked up from reference TRBV2 and TRBJ1-2): EPEVTQTPSHQVTQMGQEVILRCVPISNHLYFYWYRQILGQKVEFLVSFYNNEISEKSEIFDDQFSVERPDGSNFTLKIRSTKLEDSAMYFCASRGQNLSGGYTFGSGTRLTVV.

The chain uses TRBV4-1 and TRBJ1-1; TRBD1 is a possible D gene (5 bases). In germline, CDR1 is MGHRA, CDR2 YSYEKL. The CDR3 contains 17 residues. The V and J ends lost 1 base and 5 bases respectively, with 20 bases between them. In DNA form, the CDR3 reads TGCGCCAGCAGCCAAGGAACAGGTAGCCGGAAGGGGACTGAAGCTTTCTTT. This encodes CASSQGTGSRKGTEAFF.

The rearrangement links TRBV30 to TRBJ1-1, with 7 bases fitting TRBD1. The CDR3 loop spans 13 amino acids. Losses at the gene ends were 2 bases for V and 3 bases for J; bases not matched to a gene: 3. CDR1 is GTSNPN, CDR2 SVGIG, per germline (reference sequence). CDR3 nucleotide sequence: TGTGCCTGGAGTCGACAGGGAGACACTGAAGCTTTCTTT. Translation: CAWSRQGDTEAFF.

The V gene is TRBV7-4, the J gene TRBJ2-7; a possible D gene is TRBD1 (6 bases). CDR3 length: 14 residues. V gave up 2 bases and J gave up 3 bases, with 11 bases separating them. In germline, CDR1 is SGHVT, CDR2 SQSDAQ. In nucleotides, the CDR3 is TGTGCCAGCAGCTTACGACAGGAACACTACGAGCAGTACTTC. Translating gives CASSLRQEHYEQYF.

The J gene is TRBJ2-1, the V gene TRBV11-2, with D perhaps TRBD1 (6 bases). Germline V gene data show CDR1 as SGHAT and CDR2 as FQNNGV. The V end lost 5 bases, the J end lost 4 bases, and 9 bases lay between the germline ends. The CDR3 contains 13 residues. CDR3 DNA: TGTGCCAGCAGCCCAGGGGATTACAATGAGCAGTTCTTC. Amino acids: CASSPGDYNEQFF.

This clone came up once. The DNA of the CDR3 is TGTGCCAGCAGCTTAGACAGGGGGGGCGATGGCTACACCTTC. Amino acid sequence: CASSLDRGGDGYTF. The V gene is TRBV13, the J gene TRBJ1-2; 8 positions agree with TRBD1. CDR3 size: 14 residues. The germline gives CDR1 PRHDT, CDR2 FYEKMQ (reference sequence). The V gene end was trimmed by 1 base and the J gene end by 6 bases; junction bases not matched to a gene: 4.

The V call is TRBV19, the J call TRBJ2-1; D gene unclear. The germline CDR1 and CDR2 sequences are LNHDA and SQIVND (reference sequence). Trimming pared 2 bases from V and 0 bases from J, leaving 14 bases between. CDR3 length: 17 amino acids. The DNA for the CDR3 is TGTGCCAGTAGTATACTCCGACGGACCAGCTCCTACAATGAGCAGTTCTTC. Protein sequence: CASSILRRTSSYNEQFF. The variable domain in full, completed from reference TRBV19 and TRBJ2-1, reads DGGITQSPKYLFRKEGQNVTLSCEQNLNHDAMYWYRQDPGQGLRLIYYSQIVNDFQKGDIAEGYSVSREKKESFPLTVTSAQKNPTAFYLCASSILRRTSSYNEQFFGPGTRLTVL.

The rearrangement joins TRBV2 to TRBJ2-7; 7 bases line up with TRBD2. Per the germline V gene, CDR1 is SNHLY and CDR2 is FYNNEI. V trimming: 11 bases; J trimming: 0 bases; junction bases outside the gene matches: 4. CDR3 size: 12 residues. The CDR3 reads CAGQRGSYEQYF. The CDR3 DNA is TGTGCCGGTCAGCGGGGCTCCTACGAGCAGTACTTC. The full variable domain, completed using reference TRBV2 and TRBJ2-7, is EPEVTQTPSHQVTQMGQEVILRCVPISNHLYFYWYRQILGQKVEFLVSFYNNEISEKSEIFDDQFSVERPDGSNFTLKIRSTKLEDSAMYFCAGQRGSYEQYFGPGTRLTVT.

The chain links TRBV6-5 to TRBJ2-2; D unclear. CDR1 MNHEY and CDR2 SVGAGI come from the germline V gene. Trimming took off 6 bases at V and 6 bases at J, with 8 bases between the two ends. The CDR3 consists of 12 residues. The CDR3 loop is CASSPRSGELFF. CDR3 coding DNA: TGTGCCAGCAGCCCCCGTTCCGGGGAGCTGTTTTTT.

The V call is TRBV5-1, the J call TRBJ2-2; 7 nucleotides agree with TRBD2. Germline assignment: CDR1 SGHRS and CDR2 YFSETQ. With 4 bases clipped from V and 0 bases from J, the junction kept 3 bases outside the gene matches. This CDR3 is 15 amino acids long. In DNA form, the CDR3 reads TGCGCCAGCAGCCAAGGACTAGCGAACACCGGGGAGCTGTTTTTT. Protein: CASSQGLANTGELFF.

Notes on this clone: This sample includes further DNA sequences coding for the same CDR3. The chain couples TRBV5-4 to TRBJ2-7; tentative D call: TRBD1 (5 bases). Trimming removed 4 bases from V and 2 bases from J, with 7 bases in between. In germline, CDR1 is SGHNT, CDR2 YYREEE (reference sequence). The CDR3 loop spans 12 amino acids. CDR3 in DNA: TGTGCCAGCAGCCAGGACACCTACGAGCAGTACTTC. This sequence encodes CASSQDTYEQYF.

The sample holds a few counts of this clone. This chain links TRBV5-1 with TRBJ1-1, with a possible D match to TRBD1 (5 bases). This CDR3 contains 15 residues. V was trimmed by 4 bases and J by 5 bases, leaving 18 bases between them. Germline loops: CDR1 SGHRS, CDR2 YFSETQ. The CDR3 DNA reads as TGCGCCAGCAGCATGGAGACCGTGGGGGTGACTGAAGCTTTCTTT. It encodes CASSMETVGVTEAFF.

The chain uses TRBV7-9 and TRBJ1-1; D perhaps matches TRBD1 (5 bases). CDR1 SEHNR and CDR2 FQNEAQ come from the germline V gene (reference sequence). The CDR3 length is 13 residues. V was clipped by 3 bases and J by 5 bases, with 10 bases between them. In DNA form, the CDR3 reads TGTGCCAGCAGCTTGGAAGGGGAGACTGAAGCTTTCTTT. Residues: CASSLEGETEAFF.

This chain joins TRBV27 and TRBJ2-6, with D unresolved. The CDR3 totals 15 residues. Germline-derived CDR1 and CDR2 are MNHEY and SMNVEV (reference sequence). V was pared by 2 bases and J by 2 bases, with 7 bases between. CDR3 loop: CASSLGSAGANVLTF. The DNA of the CDR3 is TGTGCCAGCAGTTTAGGGTCCGCTGGGGCCAACGTCCTGACTTTC. The whole variable domain, filled in from reference TRBV27 and TRBJ2-6, reads EAQVTQNPRYLITVTGKKLTVTCSQNMNHEYMSWYRQDPGLGLRQIYYSMNVEVTDKGDVPEGYKVSRKEKRNFPLILESPSPNQTSLYFCASSLGSAGANVLTFGAGSRLTVL.

J is TRBJ1-2 and V is TRBV19; 8 bases fit TRBD1. The junction had 8 bases not matched to a gene; V was cut back by 4 bases and J by 4 bases. Germline loops: CDR1 LNHDA, CDR2 SQIVND (reference sequence). There are 15 residues in the CDR3. The CDR3 nucleotides are TGTGCCAGTAGTACCCTGGGACAGGCCCTCTATGGCTACACCTTC. Translated: CASSTLGQALYGYTF.

The CDR3 here is CASSQDHAGNTEAFF. As DNA, the CDR3 is TGCGCCAGCAGCCAAGATCATGCAGGGAACACTGAAGCTTTCTTT. The chain combines TRBV4-3 with TRBJ1-1; no firm D call. V was trimmed by 0 bases and J by 1 base, leaving 9 bases between them. Germline V lookup: CDR1 LGHNA, CDR2 YSLEER. The length of the CDR3 is 15 residues.

The chain employs TRBV28 and TRBJ1-1; D ambiguous. The CDR3 is made up of 14 amino acids. Trimming pared 3 bases from V and 2 bases from J, leaving 10 bases between. Per the germline V gene, CDR1 is MDHEN and CDR2 is SYDVKM. As DNA, the CDR3 is TGTGCCAGCAGTTTCGGTCAGATTAACACTGAAGCTTTCTTT. This encodes CASSFGQINTEAFF.